What follows describes a single TCR beta chain. Its target is unknown. This sample was taken from a study of T cell repertoires and HLA-DP antigens. Profiled with immunoSEQ multiplex PCR; TCRdb holds only in-frame clones, not every one. The sample has about 110,000 clones, approximately 92% seen once. The sequenced sample was CD4+ T cells from PBMCs. This TCR was sampled from a woman aged 18-29 years in good health and CMV-seronegative.

CDR3 in amino acids: CASSEGTGVYYEQYF. The CDR3 DNA reads as TGTGCCAGTAGTGAAGGGACAGGGGTTTACTACGAGCAGTACTTC. The V and J genes are TRBV19 and TRBJ2-7; 10 nucleotides line up with TRBD1. This CDR3 is built from 15 residues. Germline CDR1 LNHDA, CDR2 SQIVND (reference sequence). V lost 5 bases and J lost 3; bases outside the gene matches: 7.